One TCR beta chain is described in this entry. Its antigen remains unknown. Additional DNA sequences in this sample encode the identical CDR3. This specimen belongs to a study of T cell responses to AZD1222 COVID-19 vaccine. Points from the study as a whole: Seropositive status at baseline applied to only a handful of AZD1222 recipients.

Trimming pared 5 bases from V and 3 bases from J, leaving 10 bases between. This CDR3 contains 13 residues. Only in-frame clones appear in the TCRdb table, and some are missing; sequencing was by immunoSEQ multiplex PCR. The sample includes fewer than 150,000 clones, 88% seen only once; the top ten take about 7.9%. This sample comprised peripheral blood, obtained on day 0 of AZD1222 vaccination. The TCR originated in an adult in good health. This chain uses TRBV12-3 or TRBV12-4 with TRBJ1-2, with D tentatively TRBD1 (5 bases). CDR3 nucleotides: TGTGCCAGCAGTCCCCAGGGAGACTATGGCTACACCTTC. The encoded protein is CASSPQGDYGYTF.